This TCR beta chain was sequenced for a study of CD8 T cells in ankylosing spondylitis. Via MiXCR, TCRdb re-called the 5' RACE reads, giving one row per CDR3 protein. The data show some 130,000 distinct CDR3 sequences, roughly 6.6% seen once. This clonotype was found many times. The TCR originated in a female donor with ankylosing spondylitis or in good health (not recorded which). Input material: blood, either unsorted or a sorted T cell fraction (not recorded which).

The CDR3 DNA sequence: TGTGCCAGCTCACCCTACCTCGGTAGCGGGTACGAGCAGTACTTC. Translated: CASSPYLGSGYEQYF. The chain uses TRBV18 and TRBJ2-7; the match to TRBD2 covers 7 bases. Per the germline V gene, CDR1 is KGHSH and CDR2 is LQKENI. The V gene end was trimmed by 3 bases and the J gene end by 4 bases; junction bases not matched to a gene: 9. The CDR3 spans 15 residues.